This is a list of T cell receptor beta chains from one sample in a study of T cell responses to AZD1222 COVID-19 vaccine. Method: immunoSEQ multiplex PCR; TCRdb's copy keeps in-frame clones and lacks some. This sample yields 75,000 to 100,000 clones, of which approximately 86% are seen a single time; 10% belongs to the top ten. This sample comprised peripheral blood, obtained on day 0 of MenACWY control vaccination. Source of these receptors: an adult in good health. CDR3s include the opening cysteine and the closing phenylalanine or tryptophan. The order of the fields is J gene, clone size, D gene, V gene, CDR3 DNA, CDR3 protein. The D gene is left open where the match is weak. Size is omitted from some rows. Given values are once, few, many or a class for expanded clones.

j_gene: TRBJ1-2
abundance: .
d_gene: .
v_gene: TRBV2
CDR3nt: TGTGCCAGCAGTGAAGGCAGGAGAAACTATGGCTACACCTTC
CDR3aa: CASSEGRRNYGYTF

j_gene: TRBJ2-5
abundance: .
d_gene: TRBD2
v_gene: TRBV19
CDR3nt: TGTGCCAGTAGTATCAGAAGGGCTAGCGGCCAAGAGACCCAGTACTTC
CDR3aa: CASSIRRASGQETQYF

j_gene: TRBJ1-6
abundance: .
d_gene: TRBD1
v_gene: TRBV30
CDR3nt: TGTGCCTGGAGTACGGGACAGCTATATCGTGATTCACCCCTCCACTTT
CDR3aa: CAWSTGQLYRDSPLHF

j_gene: TRBJ2-1
abundance: .
d_gene: .
v_gene: TRBV21-1
CDR3nt: TGTGCCAGCAGCAAACTCAGGACTAGCAATAATGAGCAGTTCTTC
CDR3aa: CASSKLRTSNNEQFF

j_gene: TRBJ1-5
abundance: .
d_gene: .
v_gene: TRBV5-1
CDR3nt: TGCGCCAGCAGCTTGGATGGGGGTGACGATCAGCCCCAGCATTTT
CDR3aa: CASSLDGGDDQPQHF

j_gene: TRBJ1-1
abundance: .
d_gene: TRBD1
v_gene: TRBV2
CDR3nt: TGTGCCAGCAGTGTGGTTTTCGGACAGGTGAACACTGAAGCTTTCTTT
CDR3aa: CASSVVFGQVNTEAFF

j_gene: TRBJ2-2
abundance: .
d_gene: TRBD2
v_gene: TRBV19
CDR3nt: TGTGCCAGTAATAGCGGGGGGGCCCGTCCAGGGGAGCTGTTTTTT
CDR3aa: CASNSGGARPGELFF

j_gene: TRBJ1-5
abundance: .
d_gene: .
v_gene: TRBV2
CDR3nt: TGTGCCAGCAGTGTCGGGGTCTATCAGCCCCAGCATTTT
CDR3aa: CASSVGVYQPQHF

j_gene: TRBJ2-5
abundance: .
d_gene: .
v_gene: TRBV9
CDR3nt: TGTGCCAGCAGCGTAGGGGTGCAAGAGACCCAGTACTTC
CDR3aa: CASSVGVQETQYF

j_gene: TRBJ1-5
abundance: .
d_gene: .
v_gene: TRBV6-5
CDR3nt: TGTGCCAGCACCCCGGCGGGACCCAATCAGCCCCAGCATTTT
CDR3aa: CASTPAGPNQPQHF

j_gene: TRBJ1-1
abundance: .
d_gene: .
v_gene: TRBV6-5
CDR3nt: TGTGCCAGCAATCTCGGCCCGAACACTGAAGCTTTCTTT
CDR3aa: CASNLGPNTEAFF

j_gene: TRBJ2-7
abundance: .
d_gene: TRBD1
v_gene: TRBV6-2/TRBV6-3
CDR3nt: TGTGCCAGCAGTCGGACAGGCTCCTACGAGCAGTACTTC
CDR3aa: CASSRTGSYEQYF

j_gene: TRBJ2-7
abundance: .
d_gene: TRBD1
v_gene: TRBV25-1
CDR3nt: TGTGCCAGCAGGTCCGGGACAGGGTTACACGAGCAGTACTTC
CDR3aa: CASRSGTGLHEQYF

j_gene: TRBJ2-7
abundance: large
d_gene: .
v_gene: TRBV19
CDR3nt: TGTGCCAGTAGTCCCAGGACCTCGCTCTCCTACGAGCAGTACTTC
CDR3aa: CASSPRTSLSYEQYF

j_gene: TRBJ1-2
abundance: once
d_gene: TRBD1
v_gene: TRBV6-1
CDR3nt: TGTGCCAGCAGTGAAATGACAGGGCGGCGTGGCTACACCTTC
CDR3aa: CASSEMTGRRGYTF

j_gene: TRBJ1-1
abundance: .
d_gene: .
v_gene: TRBV3-1/TRBV3-2
CDR3nt: TGTGCCAGCAGCCCCTCGGGACCGAACACTGAAGCTTTCTTT
CDR3aa: CASSPSGPNTEAFF

j_gene: TRBJ1-5
abundance: .
d_gene: .
v_gene: TRBV7-9
CDR3nt: TGTGCCAGCAGCTTGACAGGTGGGGGGAATCAGCCCCAGCATTTT
CDR3aa: CASSLTGGGNQPQHF

j_gene: TRBJ1-2
abundance: .
d_gene: .
v_gene: TRBV5-1
CDR3nt: TGCGCCAGCAGCTTACAGGCTAACTATGGCTACACCTTC
CDR3aa: CASSLQANYGYTF

j_gene: TRBJ2-3
abundance: .
d_gene: .
v_gene: TRBV11-3
CDR3nt: TGTGCCAGCAGCTTAGATAATCCGGAGGGGGGGGCAGATACGCAGTATTTT
CDR3aa: CASSLDNPEGGADTQYF

j_gene: TRBJ2-2
abundance: .
d_gene: .
v_gene: TRBV7-2
CDR3nt: TGTGCCAGCAGCCGCCAGGGGAACACCGGGGAGCTGTTTTTT
CDR3aa: CASSRQGNTGELFF

j_gene: TRBJ1-2
abundance: .
d_gene: .
v_gene: TRBV7-2
CDR3nt: TGTGCCAGCAGCTCTGAGGGTTATAACTATGGCTACACCTTC
CDR3aa: CASSSEGYNYGYTF

j_gene: TRBJ2-2
abundance: .
d_gene: .
v_gene: TRBV11-2
CDR3nt: TGTGCCAGCAGCTTAATTGGGGGCGACACCGGGGAGCTGTTTTTT
CDR3aa: CASSLIGGDTGELFF

j_gene: TRBJ1-5
abundance: .
d_gene: .
v_gene: TRBV7-8
CDR3nt: TGTGCCAGCAGCTGGGGGACCGATAGCAATCAGCCCCAGCATTTT
CDR3aa: CASSWGTDSNQPQHF

j_gene: TRBJ2-4
abundance: .
d_gene: .
v_gene: TRBV7-2
CDR3nt: TGTGCCAGCAGCTTAGTGGGGAACATTCAGTACTTC
CDR3aa: CASSLVGNIQYF

j_gene: TRBJ1-1
abundance: .
d_gene: TRBD1
v_gene: TRBV5-1
CDR3nt: TGCGCCAGCAGCTCGGGACAGGCCGACACTGAAGCTTTCTTT
CDR3aa: CASSSGQADTEAFF

j_gene: TRBJ2-1
abundance: .
d_gene: TRBD2
v_gene: TRBV6-4
CDR3nt: TGTGCCAGCAGTCGACTAGCGGGGGAGATTAATGAGCAGTTCTTC
CDR3aa: CASSRLAGEINEQFF

j_gene: TRBJ2-2
abundance: .
d_gene: TRBD1
v_gene: TRBV9
CDR3nt: TGTGCCAGCAGCCCGGGACAGAAGAACACCGGGGAGCTGTTTTTT
CDR3aa: CASSPGQKNTGELFF

j_gene: TRBJ2-7
abundance: .
d_gene: .
v_gene: TRBV7-2
CDR3nt: TGTGCCAGCAGCCTCCGGGACCTCACTACCTACGAGCAGTACTTC
CDR3aa: CASSLRDLTTYEQYF

j_gene: TRBJ2-1
abundance: .
d_gene: TRBD2
v_gene: TRBV2
CDR3nt: TGTGCCAGCAGAGCCCTTATAGCGGGGGGGGGCGGTGAGCAGTTCTTC
CDR3aa: CASRALIAGGGGEQFF

j_gene: TRBJ1-4
abundance: .
d_gene: TRBD1
v_gene: TRBV5-1
CDR3nt: TGCGCCAGCAGCTGGGGGACTCAGGGGGACAATGAAAAACTGTTTTTT
CDR3aa: CASSWGTQGDNEKLFF

j_gene: TRBJ2-1
abundance: .
d_gene: TRBD1
v_gene: TRBV14
CDR3nt: TGTGCCAGCAGTCGTTTGACAGGGGGGACGGAGCAGTTCTTC
CDR3aa: CASSRLTGGTEQFF

j_gene: TRBJ2-2
abundance: .
d_gene: TRBD2
v_gene: TRBV18
CDR3nt: TGTGCCAGCTCACCACAGGTCCTAGCGGGAGGTACCGGGGAGCTGTTTTTT
CDR3aa: CASSPQVLAGGTGELFF

j_gene: TRBJ2-3
abundance: .
d_gene: .
v_gene: TRBV11-2
CDR3nt: TGTGCCAGCAGCCTCCGCCCCCCCACTAGCACAGATACGCAGTATTTT
CDR3aa: CASSLRPPTSTDTQYF

j_gene: TRBJ2-7
abundance: .
d_gene: .
v_gene: TRBV9
CDR3nt: TGTGCCAGCAGCGTAGGGGGAGGGGGCGCCGGGTACGTGTACTTC
CDR3aa: CASSVGGGGAGYVYF

j_gene: TRBJ1-6
abundance: once
d_gene: .
v_gene: TRBV5-5
CDR3nt: TGTGCCAGCAGCTTGTGGACTCAGGGGTCACCCCTCCACTTT
CDR3aa: CASSLWTQGSPLHF

j_gene: TRBJ1-2
abundance: .
d_gene: .
v_gene: TRBV19
CDR3nt: TGTGCCACCTATCGGGATTATGGCTACACCTTC
CDR3aa: CATYRDYGYTF

j_gene: TRBJ2-7
abundance: .
d_gene: .
v_gene: TRBV6-5
CDR3nt: TGTGCCAGCGGAGACGGAGCCTCCTACGAGCAGTACTTC
CDR3aa: CASGDGASYEQYF

j_gene: TRBJ2-3
abundance: .
d_gene: TRBD2
v_gene: TRBV20-1
CDR3nt: TGCAGTGCTAGTTTTAGCGGGGGGGCAAATACGCAGTATTTT
CDR3aa: CSASFSGGANTQYF

j_gene: TRBJ1-1
abundance: .
d_gene: TRBD1
v_gene: TRBV30
CDR3nt: TGTGCCTGGAGTGGGCCTGGACAGGTCAACACTGAAGCTTTCTTT
CDR3aa: CAWSGPGQVNTEAFF

j_gene: TRBJ2-5
abundance: .
d_gene: TRBD1
v_gene: TRBV24-1
CDR3nt: TGTGCCACCAGTGACCCAACAGGGGACGAGACCCAGTACTTC
CDR3aa: CATSDPTGDETQYF

j_gene: TRBJ1-2
abundance: once
d_gene: .
v_gene: TRBV4-2
CDR3nt: TGTGCCAGCAGCCCCCCCGGTGATCATGGCTACACCTTC
CDR3aa: CASSPPGDHGYTF

j_gene: TRBJ2-3
abundance: .
d_gene: .
v_gene: TRBV9
CDR3nt: TGTGCCAGCAGCGTGTGGGCCTACACAGATACGCAGTATTTT
CDR3aa: CASSVWAYTDTQYF

j_gene: TRBJ1-2
abundance: once
d_gene: .
v_gene: TRBV6-6
CDR3nt: TGTGCCAGCAGAAACTCACAGAATAACTATGGCTACACCTTC
CDR3aa: CASRNSQNNYGYTF

j_gene: TRBJ2-7
abundance: .
d_gene: TRBD1
v_gene: TRBV7-8
CDR3nt: TGTGCCAGCAGCCTACAAGAGGGGGCCCAGCGAGAGCAGTACTTC
CDR3aa: CASSLQEGAQREQYF